The present T cell receptor beta chain was sequenced within a study of neoadjuvant nivolumab and ipilimumab in lung cancer. General study points: Compared with tumor-adjacent uninvolved lung, resected tumors showed greater richness and clonality. Blood richness before therapy tracked richness in tumors resected after neoadjuvant therapy.

Germline V CDR1 and CDR2: SGHVS, FQNEAQ. CDR3 length: 13 residues. V was trimmed by 5 bases and J by 1 base, leaving 8 bases between them. Clones were sequenced by immunoSEQ multiplex PCR, and TCRdb holds only the in-frame ones, with some missing. Seen here are about 7,000 clones, roughly 88% observed once, and the top ten hold approximately 5%. A remark on this clone: As yet, its antigen is unknown.

This TCR was sampled from an adult with non-small cell lung cancer. The gene calls are TRBV7-8 and TRBJ1-2; D unclear. The sample was tumor tissue, taken after neoadjuvant nivolumab, alone or with ipilimumab, at or shortly before surgery. CDR3 residues: CASSPSGNYGYTF. In DNA form, the CDR3 reads TGTGCCAGCAGCCCGAGCGGTAACTATGGCTACACCTTC.